The 17 T cell receptor beta chains presented below share a single source sample, sequenced in a study of T cell changes during pregnancy in multiple sclerosis. Here immunoSEQ multiplex PCR was the method, and the copy in TCRdb shows in-frame clones only, minus some. The repertoire has tens of thousands of clones, approximately 91% of them found once; the top ten carry about 1.7%. This specimen was peripheral blood, taken in the first trimester of pregnancy. These receptors were taken from a female donor with multiple sclerosis, enrolled in a pregnancy study.

There are a few counts of this clone. V usage is TRBV19 and J usage is TRBJ1-2; tentatively, D is TRBD1 (6 bases). Germline assignment: CDR1 LNHDA and CDR2 SQIVND (reference sequence). Between the trimmed V and J ends, which lost 8 bases and 2 bases, there was a span of 12 bases. This CDR3 has 13 amino acids. As DNA, the CDR3 is TGTGCCAGTCACCCGGACAGAAACTATGGCTACACCTTC. Its translation is CASHPDRNYGYTF. The full variable domain, completed using reference TRBV19 and TRBJ1-2, is DGGITQSPKYLFRKEGQNVTLSCEQNLNHDAMYWYRQDPGQGLRLIYYSQIVNDFQKGDIAEGYSVSREKKESFPLTVTSAQKNPTAFYLCASHPDRNYGYTFGSGTRLTVV.

The V and J genes are TRBV5-1 and TRBJ2-7; D is perhaps TRBD2 (7 bases). This CDR3 has 15 amino acids. Trimming took 3 bases from V and 0 from J, leaving 13 bases between them. Per germline, CDR1 SGHRS and CDR2 YFSETQ. CDR3 loop: CASSSAGAASYEQYF. CDR3 sequence (DNA): TGCGCCAGCAGCTCGGCGGGGGCGGCCTCCTACGAGCAGTACTTC.

The rearrangement joins TRBV18 to TRBJ2-7, with D possibly matching TRBD2 (5 bases). The germline gives CDR1 KGHSH, CDR2 LQKENI. The CDR3 extends over 15 amino acids. Trimming took 5 bases from V and 3 from J, leaving 17 bases between them. The CDR3 protein is CASSITAAGVYEQYF. The CDR3 region has the DNA TGTGCCAGCTCAATTACTGCGGCGGGTGTCTACGAGCAGTACTTC.

On this clone: The germline gene is not matched at one end of the junction; a read error may be the cause. This rearrangement joins TRBV6-6 to TRBJ2-7; D may be TRBD1 (5 bases). The CDR3 consists of 14 residues. Germline V gene sequence: CDR1 MNHNY, CDR2 SVGAGI (reference sequence). This CDR3 is CASTYSDNSYEQYF. In DNA, the CDR3 is TGTGCCAGCACTTACTCGGACAACTCCTACGAGCAGTACTTC.

This chain links TRBV2 with TRBJ2-7, with D perhaps matching TRBD2 (5 bases). Germline CDR1 reads SNHLY; CDR2 reads FYNNEI. CDR3 size: 14 residues. Trimming cost V 2 bases and J 4 bases, with 12 bases left between them. The CDR3 is CASSETGTPYEQYF. The CDR3 bases are TGTGCCAGCAGTGAAACGGGAACCCCATACGAGCAGTACTTC.

This sequence joins TRBV28 and TRBJ2-5, with D maybe TRBD2 (6 bases). V was shortened by 10 bases and J by 5 bases, with 23 bases between the two germline ends. Germline V gives CDR1 MDHEN, CDR2 SYDVKM. There are 15 residues in the CDR3. CDR3 bases: TGTGCCACAGAGAACCGCCGGGAGTTGGAGGAGACCCAGTACTTC. This translates into CATENRRELEETQYF.

The chain has TRBV19 and TRBJ1-5, with TRBD1 matching 8 bases. V shed 6 bases, J shed 0 bases, and the junction held 7 bases outside the gene matches. CDR3 length: 16 amino acids. From germline, CDR1 is LNHDA and CDR2 SQIVND (reference sequence). As DNA, the CDR3 is TGTGCCAGTAGGCCGACAGGGGCCCATAGCAATCAGCCCCAGCATTTT. This sequence encodes CASRPTGAHSNQPQHF.

This chain joins TRBV28 and TRBJ2-7; 7 bases are a match to TRBD1. Germline V gene lookup returns CDR1 MDHEN and CDR2 SYDVKM. The CDR3 is 14 residues long. V dropped 3 bases and J dropped 3; count of bases not matched to a gene: 5. CDR3 coding DNA: TGTGCCAGCAGTTTGGAGACAGGGCTCTACGAGCAGTACTTC. It specifies CASSLETGLYEQYF.

This chain connects TRBV27 to TRBJ2-7, with 10 bases fitting TRBD2. V lost 1 base to trimming and J lost 4 bases; unmatched junction nucleotides: 10. The CDR3 has 17 residues. Germline V gives CDR1 MNHEY, CDR2 SMNVEV (reference sequence). In DNA form, the CDR3 reads TGTGCCAGCAGTTTATTTGGTCTAGCGGGAGTTTCGTACGAGCAGTACTTC. Amino acid sequence: CASSLFGLAGVSYEQYF.

This chain links TRBV6-1 with TRBJ1-1; D gene ambiguous. Germline CDR1 MNHNS, CDR2 SASEGT. The CDR3 consists of 13 residues. Deletions cut 3 bases from V and 0 bases from J, with 5 bases between. The CDR3 reads CASSDSLNTEAFF. DNA of the CDR3: TGTGCCAGCAGTGACAGTCTGAACACTGAAGCTTTCTTT.

The chain recombines TRBV4-2 with TRBJ2-5, with 13 positions matching TRBD2. In germline, CDR1 is LGHNA, CDR2 YNFKEQ. The ends lost 11 bases at V and 4 bases at J; junction bases unmatched: 7. CDR3 length: 14 amino acids. In DNA form, the CDR3 reads TGTGCCTCAGGACTAGCGGGAGTTCTAGAGACCCAGTACTTC. This codes for CASGLAGVLETQYF.

This chain joins TRBV5-4 and TRBJ1-2; 9 bases align to TRBD1. V lost 0 bases and J lost 8; bases outside the gene matches: 8. This CDR3 is built from 15 residues. Germline loops: CDR1 SGHNT, CDR2 YYREEE (reference sequence). CDR3 DNA sequence: TGTGCCAGCAGCTTGGAGGGGACAGGGAAGGGCGGCTACACCTTC. Residues: CASSLEGTGKGGYTF.

DNA for the CDR3: TGTGCCAGCAGTTTCGGGACAGGGATCCTTCTACCCACTGAAGCTTTCTTT. Translation: CASSFGTGILLPTEAFF. The chain joins TRBV27 to TRBJ1-1, with TRBD1 matching 9 bases. The J segment lost 4 bases and the V segment lost 3 bases, leaving 12 bases of the junction unmatched. The CDR3 has 17 amino acids. Germline CDR1 MNHEY, CDR2 SMNVEV (reference sequence).

DNA for the CDR3: TGTGCCAGTAGTATGGAAGCGGGAGGCAGAGATACGCAGTATTTT. Translated, it gives CASSMEAGGRDTQYF. The chain employs TRBV19 and TRBJ2-3, with 9 bases that match TRBD2. This CDR3 is built from 15 residues. CDR1 LNHDA and CDR2 SQIVND come from the germline V gene (reference sequence). The V segment lost 3 bases and the J segment 5 bases; nucleotides outside the gene matches: 6.

This rearrangement joins TRBV4-1 to TRBJ2-4; 10 nucleotides match TRBD2. The CDR3 is made up of 20 amino acids. Trimming removed 0 bases from V and 1 base from J; junction bases left unmatched: 12. CDR1 MGHRA and CDR2 YSYEKL come from the germline V gene. The CDR3: CASSQEELAGVGRAKNIQYF. CDR3 bases: TGCGCCAGCAGCCAAGAGGAGCTAGCGGGAGTGGGTAGGGCCAAAAACATTCAGTACTTC.

This chain connects TRBV6-5 to TRBJ2-7, with TRBD1 matching over 9 bases. The CDR3 extends over 13 amino acids. The trim removed 5 bases at V and 10 bases at J, leaving 9 bases unmatched. The germline CDR1 and CDR2 sequences are MNHEY and SVGAGI. CDR3 residues: CASSKGTGSVQYF. CDR3 coding DNA: TGTGCCAGCAGTAAGGGGACAGGGAGCGTACAGTACTTC.

The V gene is TRBV14, the J gene TRBJ1-1, with D possibly being TRBD1 (5 bases). V was pared by 1 base and J by 8 bases, with 17 bases between. The CDR3 has 15 amino acids. Germline V gives CDR1 SGHDN, CDR2 FVKESK. As DNA, the CDR3 is TGTGCCAGCAGCCAAGGACTATGGGGCCGGGGGGAAGCTTTCTTT. Its protein product is CASSQGLWGRGEAFF.